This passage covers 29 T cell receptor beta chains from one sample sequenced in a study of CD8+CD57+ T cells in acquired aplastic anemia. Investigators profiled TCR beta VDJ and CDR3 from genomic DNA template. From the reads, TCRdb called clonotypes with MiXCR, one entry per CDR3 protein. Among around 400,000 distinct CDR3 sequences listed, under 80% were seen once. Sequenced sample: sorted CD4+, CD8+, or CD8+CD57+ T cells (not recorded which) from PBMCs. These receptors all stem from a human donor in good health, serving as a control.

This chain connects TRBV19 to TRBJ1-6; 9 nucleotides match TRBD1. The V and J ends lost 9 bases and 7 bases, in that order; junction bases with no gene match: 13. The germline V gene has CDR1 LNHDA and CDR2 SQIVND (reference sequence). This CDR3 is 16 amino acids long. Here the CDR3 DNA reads TGTGCCAGCAGTTCCACCGGGACAGGGTGCAATTCACCCCTCCACTTT. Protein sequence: CASSSTGTGCNSPLHF.

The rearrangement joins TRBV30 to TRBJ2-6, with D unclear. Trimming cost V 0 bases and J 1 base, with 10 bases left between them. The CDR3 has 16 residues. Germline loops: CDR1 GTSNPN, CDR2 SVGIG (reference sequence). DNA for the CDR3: TGTGCCTGGAGTGTGGCAGTATCTTCTGGGGCCAACGTCCTGACTTTC. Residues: CAWSVAVSSGANVLTF.

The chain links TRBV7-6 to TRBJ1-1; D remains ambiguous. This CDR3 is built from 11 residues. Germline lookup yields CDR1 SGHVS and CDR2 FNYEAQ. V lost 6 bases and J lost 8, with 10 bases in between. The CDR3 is CASRKDCEAFF. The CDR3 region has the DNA TGTGCCAGCAGAAAAGACTGCGAAGCTTTCTTT.

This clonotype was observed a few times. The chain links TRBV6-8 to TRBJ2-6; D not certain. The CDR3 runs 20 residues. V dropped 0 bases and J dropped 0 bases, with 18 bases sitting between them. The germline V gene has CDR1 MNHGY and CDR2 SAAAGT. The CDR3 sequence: CASSYSTGRWLGSGANVLTF. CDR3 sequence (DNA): TGTGCCAGCAGTTACTCGACGGGTCGGTGGTTGGGCTCTGGGGCCAACGTCCTGACTTTC.

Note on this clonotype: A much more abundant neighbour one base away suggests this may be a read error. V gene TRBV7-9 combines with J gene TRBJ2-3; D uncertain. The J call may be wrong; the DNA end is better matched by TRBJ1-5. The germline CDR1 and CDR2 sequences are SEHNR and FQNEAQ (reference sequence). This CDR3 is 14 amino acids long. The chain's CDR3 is CASSPGLPTDTQHF. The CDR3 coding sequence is TGTGCCAGCAGCCCGGGCTTACCCACAGATACGCAGCATTTT.

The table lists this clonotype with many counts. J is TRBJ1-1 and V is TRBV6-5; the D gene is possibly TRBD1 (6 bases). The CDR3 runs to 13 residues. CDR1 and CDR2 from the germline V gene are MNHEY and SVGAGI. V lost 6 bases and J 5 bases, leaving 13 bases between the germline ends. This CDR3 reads CASSPPGVTEAFF. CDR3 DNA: TGTGCCAGCAGCCCCCCAGGGGTGACTGAAGCTTTCTTT.

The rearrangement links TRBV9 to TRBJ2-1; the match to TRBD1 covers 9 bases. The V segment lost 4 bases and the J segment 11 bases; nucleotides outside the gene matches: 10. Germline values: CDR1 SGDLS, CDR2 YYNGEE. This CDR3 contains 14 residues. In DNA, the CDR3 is TGTGCCAGCAGCAGGACAGGGGCGGAAAACAAGCAGTTCTTC. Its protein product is CASSRTGAENKQFF.

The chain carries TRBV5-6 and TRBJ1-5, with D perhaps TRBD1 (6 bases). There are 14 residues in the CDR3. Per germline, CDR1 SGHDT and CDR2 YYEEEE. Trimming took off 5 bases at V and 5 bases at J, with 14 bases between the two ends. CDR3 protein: CASRPTGWDQPQHF. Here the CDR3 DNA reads TGTGCCAGCAGGCCGACAGGATGGGATCAGCCCCAGCATTTT.

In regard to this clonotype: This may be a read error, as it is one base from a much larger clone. The CDR3 bases are TGTGCCAGCAGAGACAGACTATCTGGAAACACCGTATATTTT. Translating it yields CASRDRLSGNTVYF. This chain uses TRBV6-5 with TRBJ1-3, with D maybe TRBD1 (5 bases). The CDR3 sequence is 14 residues long. In germline, CDR1 is MNHEY, CDR2 SVGAGI.

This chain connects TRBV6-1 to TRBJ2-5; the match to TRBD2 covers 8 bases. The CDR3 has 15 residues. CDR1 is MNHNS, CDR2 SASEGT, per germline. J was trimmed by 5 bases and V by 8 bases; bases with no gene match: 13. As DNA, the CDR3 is TGTGCCAGCGGTAACTACGGGGGGGCGGAGGAGACCCAGTACTTC. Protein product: CASGNYGGAEETQYF.

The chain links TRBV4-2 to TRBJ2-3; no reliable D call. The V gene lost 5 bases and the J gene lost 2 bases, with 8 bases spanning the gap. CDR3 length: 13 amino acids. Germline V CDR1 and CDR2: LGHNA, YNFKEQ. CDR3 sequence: CASSGVATDTQYF. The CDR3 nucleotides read TGTGCCAGCAGCGGGGTTGCCACAGATACGCAGTATTTT.

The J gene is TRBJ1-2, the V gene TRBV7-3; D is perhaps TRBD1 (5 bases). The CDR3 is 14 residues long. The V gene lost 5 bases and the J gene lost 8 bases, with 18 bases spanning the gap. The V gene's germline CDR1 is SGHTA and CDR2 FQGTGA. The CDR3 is CASSAFSGSGGYTF. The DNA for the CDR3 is TGTGCCAGCAGCGCCTTTTCAGGGAGCGGGGGCTACACCTTC. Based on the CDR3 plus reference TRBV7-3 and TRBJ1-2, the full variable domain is GAGVSQTPSNKVTEKGKYVELRCDPISGHTALYWYRQSLGQGPEFLIYFQGTGAADDSGLPNDRFFAVRPEGSVSTLKIQRTERGDSAVYLCASSAFSGSGGYTFGSGTRLTVV.

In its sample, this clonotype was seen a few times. Here the CDR3 DNA reads TGTGCCAGCAGCCCGACGGGTCACCTCCACTTT. It encodes CASSPTGHLHF. V and J are TRBV7-2 and TRBJ1-6; no clear D gene. The CDR3 spans 11 residues. Trimming pared 5 bases from V and 15 bases from J, leaving 11 bases between. Per germline, CDR1 SGHTA and CDR2 FQGNSA.

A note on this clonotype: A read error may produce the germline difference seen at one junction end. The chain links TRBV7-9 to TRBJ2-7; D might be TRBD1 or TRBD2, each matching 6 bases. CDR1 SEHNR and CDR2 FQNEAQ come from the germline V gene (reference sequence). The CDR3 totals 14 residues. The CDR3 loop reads CASSVRPGANVQYF. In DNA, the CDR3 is TGCGCCAGCAGCGTACGTCCGGGGGCCAACGTGCAGTACTTC.

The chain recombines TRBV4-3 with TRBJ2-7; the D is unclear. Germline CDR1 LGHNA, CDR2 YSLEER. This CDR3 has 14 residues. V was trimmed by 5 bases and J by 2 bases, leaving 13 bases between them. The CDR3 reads CASSSARTPYEQYF. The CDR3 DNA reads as TGCGCCAGCAGCTCCGCCAGGACCCCCTACGAGCAGTACTTC.

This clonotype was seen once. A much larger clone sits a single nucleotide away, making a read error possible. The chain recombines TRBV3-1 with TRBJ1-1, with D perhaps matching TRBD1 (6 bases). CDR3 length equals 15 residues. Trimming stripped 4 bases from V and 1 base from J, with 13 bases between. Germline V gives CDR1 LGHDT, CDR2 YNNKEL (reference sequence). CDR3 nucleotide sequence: TGTGCCAGCAGCCGAGATGGCAGGGGGAACACTGAAGCTTTCTTT. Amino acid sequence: CASSRDGRGNTEAFF.

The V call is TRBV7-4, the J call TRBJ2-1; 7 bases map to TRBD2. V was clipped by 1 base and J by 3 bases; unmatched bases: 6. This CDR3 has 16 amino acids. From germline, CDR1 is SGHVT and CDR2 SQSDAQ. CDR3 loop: CASSLVGGVVYNEQFF. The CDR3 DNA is TGTGCCAGCAGCTTAGTTGGGGGGGTGGTCTACAATGAGCAGTTCTTC.

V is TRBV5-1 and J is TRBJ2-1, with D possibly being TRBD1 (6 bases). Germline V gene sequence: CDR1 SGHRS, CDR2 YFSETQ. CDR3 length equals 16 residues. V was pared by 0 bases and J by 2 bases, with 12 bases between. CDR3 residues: CASSLDRDTTYNEQFF. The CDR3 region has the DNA TGCGCCAGCAGCTTGGACAGGGATACTACCTACAATGAGCAGTTCTTC. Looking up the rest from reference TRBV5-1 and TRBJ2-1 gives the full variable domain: KAGVTQTPRYLIKTRGQQVTLSCSPISGHRSVSWYQQTPGQGLQFLFEYFSETQRNKGNFPGRFSGRQFSNSRSEMNVSTLELGDSALYLCASSLDRDTTYNEQFFGPGTRLTVL.

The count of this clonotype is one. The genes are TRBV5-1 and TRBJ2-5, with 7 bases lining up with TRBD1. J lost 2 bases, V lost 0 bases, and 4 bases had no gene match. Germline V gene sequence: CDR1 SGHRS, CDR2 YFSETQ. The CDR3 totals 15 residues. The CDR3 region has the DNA TGCGCCAGCAGCTTGGCCAGGGGGTTACAAGAGACCCAGTACTTC. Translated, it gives CASSLARGLQETQYF.

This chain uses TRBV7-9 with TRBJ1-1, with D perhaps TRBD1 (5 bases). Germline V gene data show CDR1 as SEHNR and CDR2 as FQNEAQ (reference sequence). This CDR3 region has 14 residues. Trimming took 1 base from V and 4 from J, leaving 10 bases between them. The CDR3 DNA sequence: TGTGCCAGCAGCTTAGTGCCGGACACCACTGAAGCTTTCTTT. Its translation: CASSLVPDTTEAFF.

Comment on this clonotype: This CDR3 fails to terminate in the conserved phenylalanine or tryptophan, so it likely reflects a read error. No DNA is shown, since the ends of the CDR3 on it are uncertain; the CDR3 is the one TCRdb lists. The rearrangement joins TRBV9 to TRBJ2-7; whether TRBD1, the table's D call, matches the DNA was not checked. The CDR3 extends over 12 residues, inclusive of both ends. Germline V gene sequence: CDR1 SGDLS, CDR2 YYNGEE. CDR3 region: CASSGGPQNQPL.

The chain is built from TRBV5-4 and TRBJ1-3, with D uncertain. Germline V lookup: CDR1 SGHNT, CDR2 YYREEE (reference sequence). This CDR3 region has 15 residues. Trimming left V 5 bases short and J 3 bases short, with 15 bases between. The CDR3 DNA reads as TGTGCCAGCAGGTCTCTTCGAGGGAGTGGAAACACCATATATTTT. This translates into CASRSLRGSGNTIYF.

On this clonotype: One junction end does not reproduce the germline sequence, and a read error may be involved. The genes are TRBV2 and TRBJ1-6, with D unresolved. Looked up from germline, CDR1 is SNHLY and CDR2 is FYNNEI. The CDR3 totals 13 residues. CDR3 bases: TGTGCCAGCATTGAAACACATAATTCACCCCTCCACTTC. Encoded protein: CASIETHNSPLHF. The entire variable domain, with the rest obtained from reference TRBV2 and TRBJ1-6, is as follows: EPEVTQTPSHQVTQMGQEVILRCVPISNHLYFYWYRQILGQKVEFLVSFYNNEISEKSEIFDDQFSVERPDGSNFTLKIRSTKLEDSAMYFCASIETHNSPLHFGNGTRLTVT.

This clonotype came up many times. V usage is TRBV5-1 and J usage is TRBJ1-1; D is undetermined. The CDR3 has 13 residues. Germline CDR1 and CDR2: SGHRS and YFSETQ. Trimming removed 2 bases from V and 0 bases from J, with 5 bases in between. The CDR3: CASSLIMNTEAFF. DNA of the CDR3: TGCGCCAGCAGCTTAATCATGAACACTGAAGCTTTCTTT.

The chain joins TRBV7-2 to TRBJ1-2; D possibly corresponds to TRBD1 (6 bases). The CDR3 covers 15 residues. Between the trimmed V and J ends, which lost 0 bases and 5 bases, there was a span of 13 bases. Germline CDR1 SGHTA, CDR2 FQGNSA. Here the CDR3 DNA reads TGTGCCAGCAGCTTAGCGCGGGGGGCCAGGTATGGCTACACCTTC. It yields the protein CASSLARGARYGYTF.

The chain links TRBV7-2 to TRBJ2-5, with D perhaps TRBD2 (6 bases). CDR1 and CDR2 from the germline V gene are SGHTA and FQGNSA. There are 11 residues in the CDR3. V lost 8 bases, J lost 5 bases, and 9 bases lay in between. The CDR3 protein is CASFREETQYF. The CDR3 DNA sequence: TGTGCCAGCTTCCGGGAGGAGACCCAGTACTTC.

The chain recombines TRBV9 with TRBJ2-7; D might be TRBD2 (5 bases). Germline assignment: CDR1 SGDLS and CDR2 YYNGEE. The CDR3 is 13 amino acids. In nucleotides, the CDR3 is TGTGCCAGCAGCTTGGACCCGCGGAGGTCGCCAAGAGTC. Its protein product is CASSLDPRRSPRV.

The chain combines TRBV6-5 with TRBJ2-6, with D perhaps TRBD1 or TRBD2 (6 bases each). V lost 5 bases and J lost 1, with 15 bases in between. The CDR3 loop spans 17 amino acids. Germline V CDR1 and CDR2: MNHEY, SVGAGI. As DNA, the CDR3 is TGTGCCAGCAGTGGCCGAACAGGGAGGTCTGGGGCCAACGTCCTGACTTTC. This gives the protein CASSGRTGRSGANVLTF.

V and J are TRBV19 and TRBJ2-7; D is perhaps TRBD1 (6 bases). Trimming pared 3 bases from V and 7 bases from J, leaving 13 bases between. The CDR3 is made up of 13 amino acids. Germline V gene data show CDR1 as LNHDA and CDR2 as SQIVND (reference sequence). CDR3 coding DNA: TGTGCCAGTAGTATGACAGGTACGGGGGAGCAGTACGTC. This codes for CASSMTGTGEQYV.